These T cell receptor beta chains were read from a single sample in a study of blood T cell repertoires in COVID-19. Here immunoSEQ multiplex PCR was the method, and the copy in TCRdb shows in-frame clones only, minus some. The sample records about 29,000 clones, 80% to 90% being singletons. Sequencing used peripheral blood. These receptors originate from a woman aged 80 or older with COVID-19, enrolled during active disease. CDR3s include the opening cysteine and the closing phenylalanine or tryptophan. D genes are given only for firm matches. For some rows the clone size is stated as once, few or many, or as a class when expanded; others skip it.

J gene: TRBJ1-3; V gene: TRBV6-4; clone size: NA; D gene: NA; CDR3 DNA: TGTGCCAGCAGGGGCCAGGGTAGCTCTGGAAACACCATATATTTT; CDR3 protein: CASRGQGSSGNTIYF
J gene: TRBJ2-7; V gene: TRBV30; clone size: once; D gene: NA; CDR3 DNA: TGTGCCTGGAGTTGGGCAGAGGGACTGGCCTACGAGCAGTACTTC; CDR3 protein: CAWSWAEGLAYEQYF
J gene: TRBJ1-1; V gene: TRBV2; clone size: NA; D gene: NA; CDR3 DNA: TGTGCCAGCAGAGAGGGGGACCTATACACTGAAGCTTTCTTT; CDR3 protein: CASREGDLYTEAFF
J gene: TRBJ2-5; V gene: TRBV6-5; clone size: NA; D gene: TRBD2; CDR3 DNA: TGTGCCAGCAGTTACTCGACTGGACTAGCGGAGACCCAGTACTTC; CDR3 protein: CASSYSTGLAETQYF
J gene: TRBJ1-3; V gene: TRBV30; clone size: NA; D gene: TRBD1; CDR3 DNA: TGTGCCTGGGAGGGACAGTCGGGAAACACCATATATTTT; CDR3 protein: CAWEGQSGNTIYF
J gene: TRBJ2-1; V gene: TRBV5-1; clone size: NA; D gene: NA; CDR3 DNA: TGCGCCAGCAGCCCACAGTCTCGAGTGAGCTCCTACAATGAGCAGTTCTTC; CDR3 protein: CASSPQSRVSSYNEQFF
J gene: TRBJ1-4; V gene: TRBV6-5; clone size: NA; D gene: TRBD1; CDR3 DNA: TGTGCCAGCAGAATGACAGGGCTAAATGAAAAACTGTTTTTT; CDR3 protein: CASRMTGLNEKLFF
J gene: TRBJ1-1; V gene: TRBV30; clone size: NA; D gene: TRBD1; CDR3 DNA: TGTGCCTGGAGTGTAAACAGGGGCGCAGGGAACACTGAAGCTTTCTTT; CDR3 protein: CAWSVNRGAGNTEAFF
J gene: TRBJ1-2; V gene: TRBV3-1/TRBV3-2; clone size: NA; D gene: NA; CDR3 DNA: TGTGCCAGCAGCCAACTTGGGTTACAGGGCTACACCTTC; CDR3 protein: CASSQLGLQGYTF
J gene: TRBJ1-1; V gene: TRBV29-1; clone size: NA; D gene: NA; CDR3 DNA: TGCAGCGTTGTAAGACAGGTAGCTGAAGCTTTCTTT; CDR3 protein: CSVVRQVAEAFF
J gene: TRBJ2-1; V gene: TRBV18; clone size: NA; D gene: NA; CDR3 DNA: TGTGCCAGCTCACCGCCAGGTAGGAATGAGCAGTTCTTC; CDR3 protein: CASSPPGRNEQFF
J gene: TRBJ2-7; V gene: TRBV12-5; clone size: NA; D gene: TRBD1; CDR3 DNA: TGTGCTAGTTATGGGACAGGGAAAAGTGGTCAGTACTTC; CDR3 protein: CASYGTGKSGQYF
J gene: TRBJ1-5; V gene: TRBV4-1; clone size: NA; D gene: NA; CDR3 DNA: TGCGCCAGCAGCCAAGAGGACAGTCCGATTTCTAGCAATCAGCCCCAGCATTTT; CDR3 protein: CASSQEDSPISSNQPQHF